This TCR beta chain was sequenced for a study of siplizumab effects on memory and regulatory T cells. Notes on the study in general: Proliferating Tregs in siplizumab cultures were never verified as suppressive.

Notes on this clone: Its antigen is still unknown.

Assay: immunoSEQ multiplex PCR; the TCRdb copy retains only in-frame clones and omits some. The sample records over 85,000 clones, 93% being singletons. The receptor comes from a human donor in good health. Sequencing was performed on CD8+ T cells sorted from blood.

The CDR3 sequence is CASSVDGRPMTEQFF. The CDR3 nucleotides read TGTGCCAGCAGCGTAGACGGGAGGCCGATGACTGAGCAGTTCTTC. The chain is built from TRBV9 and TRBJ2-1; 7 nucleotides align to TRBD2. The CDR3 has 15 residues. Germline lookup yields CDR1 SGDLS and CDR2 YYNGEE. V shed 0 bases and J 9 bases; nucleotides not matched to a gene: 9. The variable domain in full, with the rest retrieved from reference TRBV9 and TRBJ2-1, is DSGVTQTPKHLITATGQRVTLRCSPRSGDLSVYWYQQSLDQGLQFLIQYYNGEERAKGNILERFSAQQFPDLHSELNLSSLELGDSALYFCASSVDGRPMTEQFFGPGTRLTVL.